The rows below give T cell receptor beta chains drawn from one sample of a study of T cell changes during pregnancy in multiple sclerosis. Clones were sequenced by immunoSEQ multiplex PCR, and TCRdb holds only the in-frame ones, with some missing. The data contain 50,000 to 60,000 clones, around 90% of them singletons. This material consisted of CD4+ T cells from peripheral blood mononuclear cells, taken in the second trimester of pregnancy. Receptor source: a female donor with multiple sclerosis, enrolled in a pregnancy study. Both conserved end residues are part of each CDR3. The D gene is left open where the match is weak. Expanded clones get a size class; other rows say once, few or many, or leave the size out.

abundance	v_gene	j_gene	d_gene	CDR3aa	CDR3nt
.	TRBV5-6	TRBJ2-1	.	CASSLAGSYNEQFF	TGTGCCAGCAGCTTGGCAGGCTCCTACAATGAGCAGTTCTTC
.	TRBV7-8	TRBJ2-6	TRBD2	CASSPRVRGGRFGSGANVLTF	TGTGCCAGCAGCCCTAGGGTCCGGGGGGGCCGTTTTGGCTCTGGGGCCAACGTCCTGACTTTC
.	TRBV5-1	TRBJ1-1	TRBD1	CASSSGTGGGLATEAFF	TGCGCCAGCAGCTCCGGGACAGGGGGCGGACTTGCCACTGAAGCTTTCTTT
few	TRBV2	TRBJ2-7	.	CATSSGEYEQYF	TGTGCCACCTCGTCGGGAGAGTACGAGCAGTACTTC
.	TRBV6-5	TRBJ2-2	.	CASSNPGLRELFF	TGTGCCAGCAGTAACCCAGGGCTGCGGGAGCTGTTTTTT
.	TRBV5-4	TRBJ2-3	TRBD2	CAARDYHPGDTQYF	TGTGCCGCAAGGGACTACCACCCCGGGGATACGCAGTATTTT
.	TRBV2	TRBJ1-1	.	CASRARVGEGRAFF	TGTGCCAGCAGGGCACGGGTCGGGGAGGGAAGAGCTTTCTTT
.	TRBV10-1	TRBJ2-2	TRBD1	CASSEGTGWDRGQNTGELFF	TGCGCCAGCAGTGAGGGAACTGGGTGGGACAGGGGGCAAAACACCGGGGAGCTGTTTTTT
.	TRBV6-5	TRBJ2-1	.	CASSHDWNTYNEQFF	TGTGCCAGCAGTCACGACTGGAATACTTACAATGAGCAGTTCTTC
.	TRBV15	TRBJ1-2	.	CATSRDGSEEDYGYTF	TGTGCCACCAGCAGAGATGGCTCAGAGGAGGACTATGGCTACACCTTC
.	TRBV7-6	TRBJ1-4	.	CASSYSTPGSATNEKLFF	TGTGCCAGCAGCTACTCGACCCCGGGGAGTGCAACTAATGAAAAACTGTTTTTT
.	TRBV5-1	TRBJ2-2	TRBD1	CASSLLGQGSGELFF	TGCGCCAGCAGCTTGTTGGGACAGGGGAGCGGGGAGCTGTTTTTT
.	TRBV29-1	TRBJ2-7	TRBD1	CSVGSGQLTYEQYF	TGCAGCGTTGGATCGGGACAGCTGACTTACGAGCAGTACTTC
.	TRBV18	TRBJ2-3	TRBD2	CASSPTSGTLFTDTQYF	TGTGCCAGCTCTCCGACTAGCGGGACCCTTTTCACAGATACGCAGTATTTT
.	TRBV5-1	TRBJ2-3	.	CASSHGGTSTDTQYF	TGCGCCAGCAGCCATGGGGGGACTAGCACAGATACGCAGTATTTT
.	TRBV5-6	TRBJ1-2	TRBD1	CASRERGQFGGYTF	TGTGCCAGCAGAGAGAGGGGGCAGTTTGGTGGCTACACCTTC
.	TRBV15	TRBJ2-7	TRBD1	CATSITTGTYEQYF	TGTGCCACCAGCATTACGACAGGGACCTACGAGCAGTACTTC